Shown below are 29 T cell receptor beta chains from a single sample sequenced in a study of shared clonotypes between healthy human individuals (dated by TCRdb to 2018 to 2021). To prepare the library, the immunoSEQ multiplex PCR assay was applied. In TCRdb, the immuneACCESS table is reduced to in-frame sequences with V and J assigned. These tables do not hold every clone; where another copy was compared, an unresolved V gene accounts for under half, and the others remain unexplained. The sample records millions of clones, roughly 94% of which are singletons. 1.1% of the sample is in the top ten clones. CD8 naive samples were CD45RO-negative cells positively selected for CCR7, giving a CD45RA+CCR7+ population that excluded TemRA cells. Sequencing input: naive CD8+ T cells sorted from blood. In the paper's terms, the cell subset or site label means: CD45RA+CCR7+. All receptors come from a man between 18 and 35 years old in good health.

V gene TRBV7-3 combines with J gene TRBJ2-5; D gene unclear. Trimming took off 5 bases at V and 2 bases at J, with 9 bases between the two ends. The germline CDR1 and CDR2 sequences are SGHTA and FQGTGA. The CDR3 is made up of 13 amino acids. The CDR3 sequence is CASSPDGQETQYF. The DNA of the CDR3 is TGTGCCAGCAGCCCCGACGGACAAGAGACCCAGTACTTC.

In its sample, this clone was seen once. This sequence joins TRBV6-1 and TRBJ2-1; 9 bases are a match to TRBD1. CDR1 is MNHNS and CDR2 is SASEGT in the germline V gene. The CDR3 loop spans 16 amino acids. V lost 3 bases, J lost 7 bases, and 10 bases stayed unmatched. The CDR3 loop reads CASSDAWGQGGNEQFF. Written as DNA, the CDR3 is TGTGCCAGCAGTGATGCTTGGGGACAGGGTGGGAATGAGCAGTTCTTC.

The V and J genes are TRBV9 and TRBJ1-6; no clear D gene. From germline, CDR1 is SGDLS and CDR2 YYNGEE. Deletions cut 3 bases from V and 10 bases from J, with 14 bases between. This CDR3 is built from 14 residues. The CDR3 region is CASSGILTGSPLHF. For the CDR3, the DNA is TGTGCCAGCAGCGGAATTTTGACGGGATCACCCCTCCACTTT. The whole variable domain, filled in from reference TRBV9 and TRBJ1-6, reads DSGVTQTPKHLITATGQRVTLRCSPRSGDLSVYWYQQSLDQGLQFLIQYYNGEERAKGNILERFSAQQFPDLHSELNLSSLELGDSALYFCASSGILTGSPLHFGNGTRLTVT.

This clone was counted once. This sample also contains other DNA sequences that code for the same CDR3. The gene calls are TRBV7-6 and TRBJ2-7; D might be TRBD1 (5 bases). Trimming pared 1 base from V and 3 bases from J, leaving 7 bases between. The CDR3 runs to 13 residues. The germline CDR1 and CDR2 sequences are SGHVS and FNYEAQ. CDR3 nucleotide sequence: TGTGCCAGCAGCTTAGTTGACAGCTACGAGCAGTACTTC. It is translated as CASSLVDSYEQYF.

The chain combines TRBV9 with TRBJ2-2; D gene ambiguous. This CDR3 contains 13 residues. Germline CDR1 reads SGDLS; CDR2 reads YYNGEE. Deletions cut 4 bases from V and 5 bases from J, with 9 bases between. The DNA for the CDR3 is TGTGCCAGCAGCTGGGGTTTAACCGGGGAGCTGTTTTTT. Encoded protein: CASSWGLTGELFF.

J is TRBJ2-7 and V is TRBV11-2, with 9 bases lining up with TRBD1. This CDR3 region has 14 residues. Germline V gene sequence: CDR1 SGHAT, CDR2 FQNNGV. Trimming at V came to 3 bases and at J to 7 bases, leaving 7 bases not matched to a gene. This CDR3 reads CASSFGTGTGEQYF. The CDR3 DNA follows: TGTGCCAGCAGCTTCGGGACAGGGACGGGGGAGCAGTACTTC.

This clone was seen once. Distinct nucleotide sequences in the sample also encode this CDR3. The rearrangement uses TRBV28 and TRBJ2-5, with D perhaps matching TRBD1 (6 bases). CDR1 MDHEN and CDR2 SYDVKM come from the germline V gene. The CDR3 is made up of 14 amino acids. The V and J ends lost 1 base and 4 bases respectively, with 10 bases between them. The CDR3 reads CASSLSGAGETQYF. DNA of the CDR3: TGTGCCAGCAGTTTATCAGGGGCGGGAGAGACCCAGTACTTC.

The V gene is TRBV21-1, the J gene TRBJ2-5. TRBV21-1 is described as a pseudogene. The CDR3 is made up of 14 amino acids. CDR3 nucleotides: TGTGCCAGCAGCAAAGCGATCCACCAAGAGACCCAGTACTTC. Translating it yields CASSKAIHQETQYF.

V gene TRBV2 combines with J gene TRBJ1-6; 10 nucleotides align to TRBD1. CDR1 SNHLY and CDR2 FYNNEI come from the germline V gene. J lost 3 bases, V lost 6 bases, and 2 bases had no gene match. This CDR3 region has 15 residues. In DNA form, the CDR3 reads TGTGCCAGCAGGGACAGGGGGAACTATAATTCACCCCTCCACTTT. Translation: CASRDRGNYNSPLHF.

The genes are TRBV7-2 and TRBJ1-5; tentatively, D is TRBD1 (5 bases). The V end was cut by 1 base, the J end by 3 bases, with 22 bases between. CDR1 is SGHTA, CDR2 FQGNSA, per germline. This CDR3 is built from 19 residues. The DNA of the CDR3 is TGTGCCAGCAGCTTAGAGGGGATAGGTCGAATCGTGAACAATCAGCCCCAGCATTTT. This gives the protein CASSLEGIGRIVNNQPQHF.

The chain combines TRBV27 with TRBJ2-7; a possible D gene is TRBD2 (5 bases). This CDR3 contains 13 residues. The V end was cut by 4 bases, the J end by 1 base, with 8 bases between. Germline V CDR1 and CDR2: MNHEY, SMNVEV (reference sequence). Written as DNA, the CDR3 is TGTGCCAGCAGTTATGGGGAGTCCTACGAGCAGTACTTC. As protein: CASSYGESYEQYF.

Remarks on this clone: This same CDR3 is encoded by further DNA sequences in the sample. The gene calls are TRBV27 and TRBJ2-1; 9 nucleotides match TRBD2. The length of the CDR3 is 15 residues. The trim removed 3 bases at V and 4 bases at J, leaving 4 bases unmatched. CDR1 and CDR2 from the germline V gene are MNHEY and SMNVEV (reference sequence). CDR3 DNA sequence: TGTGCCAGCAGTTTGGCTAGCGGGGCATACAATGAGCAGTTCTTC. It codes for CASSLASGAYNEQFF.

This chain uses TRBV9 with TRBJ2-6; D is undetermined. Between the trimmed V and J ends, which lost 5 bases and 1 base, there was a span of 4 bases. The CDR3 has 13 amino acids. Germline V gene data show CDR1 as SGDLS and CDR2 as YYNGEE. Written as DNA, the CDR3 is TGTGCCAGCAGATATTCTGGGGCCAACGTCCTGACTTTC. Its protein is CASRYSGANVLTF.

The chain links TRBV6-1 to TRBJ2-7; D unresolved. Trimming took 9 bases from V and 0 from J, leaving 15 bases between them. The CDR3 is made up of 14 amino acids. Germline loops: CDR1 MNHNS, CDR2 SASEGT. The CDR3 DNA reads TGTGCCAGTAGAGATCATTCGTCCTCCTACGAGCAGTACTTC. This encodes CASRDHSSSYEQYF.

CDR3 nucleotide sequence: TGTGCCAGCAGTTACACGGGGGGGGGCACTGAAGCTTTCTTT. This codes for CASSYTGGGTEAFF. This chain joins TRBV6-6 and TRBJ1-1, with D maybe TRBD1 (5 bases). Germline assignment: CDR1 MNHNY and CDR2 SVGAGI (reference sequence). The V gene lost 2 bases and the J gene lost 4 bases, with 11 bases spanning the gap. This CDR3 contains 14 residues.

The V gene is TRBV2, the J gene TRBJ1-1, with 7 bases matching TRBD1. The CDR3 consists of 15 residues. Trimming removed 6 bases from V and 3 bases from J; junction bases left unmatched: 10. The germline V gene has CDR1 SNHLY and CDR2 FYNNEI. In nucleotides, the CDR3 is TGTGCCAGCAGCCAAGAAGGGGGCAGGTACACTGAAGCTTTCTTT. It encodes CASSQEGGRYTEAFF.

The rearrangement uses TRBV10-3 and TRBJ2-1, with 9 bases fitting TRBD2. This CDR3 is built from 14 residues. Germline CDR1 reads ENHRY; CDR2 reads SYGVKD. After removal of 2 bases from V and 5 bases from J, the junction contained 1 base not matched to a gene. CDR3 nucleotides: TGTGCCATCAGTGAGCCTAGCGGGAACAATGAGCAGTTCTTC. Encoded protein: CAISEPSGNNEQFF.

The chain carries TRBV7-9 and TRBJ2-1; 10 nucleotides align to TRBD1. CDR1 and CDR2 from the germline V gene are SEHNR and FQNEAQ (reference sequence). The CDR3 sequence is 14 residues long. V lost 7 bases to trimming and J lost 6 bases; unmatched junction nucleotides: 6. CDR3 sequence: CASTPGQGVNEQFF. The CDR3 region has the DNA TGTGCCAGCACCCCCGGACAGGGGGTCAATGAGCAGTTCTTC.

The chain has TRBV13 and TRBJ2-3; the D is unclear. CDR3 length: 16 amino acids. CDR1 and CDR2 from the germline V gene are PRHDT and FYEKMQ (reference sequence). Trimming stripped 0 bases from V and 1 base from J, with 11 bases between. Here the CDR3 reads CASSLGPPSGTDTQYF. CDR3 bases: TGTGCCAGCAGCTTAGGCCCCCCTTCGGGCACAGATACGCAGTATTTT.

The CDR3, as DNA: TGTGCCAGCGAGGGGACAGAGAAGGTCGGGGAGCTGTTTTTT. Translated, it gives CASEGTEKVGELFF. V is TRBV11-2 and J is TRBJ2-2; the match to TRBD1 covers 7 bases. This CDR3 is 14 amino acids long. Germline loops: CDR1 SGHAT, CDR2 FQNNGV. The junction had 10 bases not matched to a gene; V was cut back by 8 bases and J by 7 bases.

About this clone itself: Different DNA sequences within this sample yield the same CDR3. The chain has TRBV4-1 and TRBJ2-7; TRBD1 matches at 7 bases. This CDR3 contains 15 residues. From germline, CDR1 is MGHRA and CDR2 YSYEKL. Trimming took 0 bases from V and 0 from J; bases not matched to a gene: 2. The CDR3 is CASSQEGTASYEQYF. The CDR3 DNA follows: TGCGCCAGCAGCCAAGAAGGGACAGCCTCCTACGAGCAGTACTTC.

The V call is TRBV20-1, the J call TRBJ1-1, with D possibly being TRBD1 (5 bases). CDR3 length: 11 residues. In germline, CDR1 is DFQATT, CDR2 SNEGSKA (reference sequence). This CDR3 is CRARVTTEAFF. In DNA, the CDR3 is TGCAGAGCCAGGGTGACCACTGAAGCTTTCTTT.

The V and J genes are TRBV29-1 and TRBJ2-2; 7 bases fit TRBD1. V was pared by 5 bases and J by 4 bases, with 1 base of the junction left unmatched. The CDR3 spans 12 residues. From germline, CDR1 is SQVTM and CDR2 ANQGSEA. The CDR3 DNA reads as TGCAGCGTTTACAGGGGCACCGGGGAGCTGTTTTTT. Amino acid sequence: CSVYRGTGELFF.

V is TRBV7-2 and J is TRBJ1-4, with D possibly matching TRBD1 (5 bases). Between the trimmed V and J ends, which lost 0 bases and 6 bases, there was a span of 17 bases. Looked up from germline, CDR1 is SGHTA and CDR2 is FQGNSA. This CDR3 contains 17 residues. The CDR3 is CASSLAPWGLGDEKLFF. The CDR3 bases are TGTGCCAGCAGCTTAGCCCCCTGGGGACTGGGGGATGAAAAACTGTTTTTT.

The genes are TRBV30 and TRBJ1-3; a weak D match, TRBD1 (5 bases). CDR1 GTSNPN and CDR2 SVGIG come from the germline V gene (reference sequence). This CDR3 has 15 amino acids. V was clipped by 5 bases and J by 0 bases, with 14 bases between them. The CDR3 loop reads CAWGTSAISGNTIYF. The CDR3, as DNA: TGTGCCTGGGGGACCAGTGCCATCTCTGGAAACACCATATATTTT.

V gene TRBV7-4 combines with J gene TRBJ2-5; 8 bases map to TRBD2. After removal of 6 bases from V and 1 base from J, the junction contained 16 bases not matched to a gene. CDR1 and CDR2 from the germline V gene are SGHVT and SQSDAQ. CDR3 length: 18 residues. CDR3 sequence reads: CASRPHWVLAGRQETQYF. CDR3 nucleotide sequence: TGTGCCAGCAGGCCTCACTGGGTTCTAGCGGGTCGCCAAGAGACCCAGTACTTC.

The rearrangement links TRBV7-6 to TRBJ2-2; a weak D match, TRBD1 (5 bases). V was trimmed by 11 bases and J by 8 bases, leaving 15 bases between them. CDR1 is SGHVS and CDR2 is FNYEAQ in the germline V gene. The CDR3 runs to 12 residues. As DNA, the CDR3 is TGTGCCTCCCGGCCCTCAGGGGGGGAGCTGTTTTTT. Translating gives CASRPSGGELFF.

V and J are TRBV28 and TRBJ1-3; D perhaps matches TRBD1 (6 bases). The CDR3 has 14 amino acids. Germline assignment: CDR1 MDHEN and CDR2 SYDVKM. The V end lost 2 bases, the J end lost 2 bases, and 7 bases lay between the germline ends. CDR3 DNA: TGTGCCAGCAGTTTACCAGGGGCTGGAAACACCATATATTTT. It codes for CASSLPGAGNTIYF.

J is TRBJ2-1 and V is TRBV21-1; the table gives TRBD2 as D, unverified against the DNA. TRBV21-1 corresponds to a pseudogene. This CDR3 has 15 residues. This chain's CDR3 is CASRPSGRHYNEQFF. In DNA form, the CDR3 reads TGTGCCAGCAGACCTAGCGGGAGGCACTACAATGAGCAGTTCTTC.